The present T cell receptor (beta chain) was sequenced within a study of cytomegalovirus exposure and HLA in healthy donors. Whole-study results and caveats: Specificity for CMV antigens was confirmed in vitro for a few of the CMV-associated chains.

Trimming removed 5 bases from V and 7 bases from J; junction bases left unmatched: 12. Germline CDR1 is MDHEN and CDR2 is SYDVKM. This CDR3 comprises 16 residues. About this clone itself: The antigen is unknown.

PCR used 60 Vbeta primers and 13 Jbeta primers. Per the original data handling: Per a later analysis, the number of unique TCR beta chains was roughly 80 million, of which 9 million to 12 million were shared. The method was immunoSEQ multiplex PCR; TCRdb's version includes in-frame clones alone and lacks a portion of them. That table gives V, J and clone size, and the DNA gave D and trimming. The sample lists roughly 140,000 clones, 75% to 85% occurring once. Sequencing was performed on PBMCs. The receptor was derived from a man between 45 and 60 years old in good health and CMV-seropositive. The V gene is TRBV28, the J gene TRBJ2-7, with TRBD1 identical over 12 bases. CDR3 residues: CASSPPEGQGAGEQYF. As DNA, the CDR3 is TGTGCCAGCAGTCCTCCTGAGGGACAGGGGGCGGGGGAGCAGTACTTC.